One and the same sample provided the 29 T cell receptor beta chains below, sequenced in a study of beta chain features in type 1 diabetes. Study-level points and caveats: People with Type 1 diabetes carried modestly yet significantly shorter TCRB CDR3s in all four CD4+ subsets.

Their recognized antigens are unknown. Every isolated RNA sample was fully reverse transcribed, so sequencing captured expressed TCRB transcripts. Clones were sequenced by immunoSEQ multiplex PCR, and TCRdb holds only the in-frame ones, with some missing. The sample has hundreds of thousands of clones, over 12% seen once; the top ten hold approximately 0.043%. The sample comprised naive CD4+ T cells from blood. These receptors came from a man in his late teens or twenties with type 1 diabetes.

The table lists this clone with a few counts. This chain joins TRBV5-1 and TRBJ2-7, with a weak D call TRBD2 (6 bases). The V gene lost 0 bases and the J gene lost 2 bases, with 12 bases spanning the gap. The CDR3 covers 15 residues. Germline CDR1 and CDR2: SGHRS and YFSETQ. Written as DNA, the CDR3 is TGCGCCAGCAGCTTGGCCACGGCGGGACCCTACGAGCAGTACTTC. This encodes CASSLATAGPYEQYF.

This clone was counted a few times. This chain connects TRBV30 to TRBJ2-7; tentatively, D is TRBD2 (6 bases). Germline assignment: CDR1 GTSNPN and CDR2 SVGIG (reference sequence). V was cut by 5 bases and J by 2 bases, with 13 bases left in between. The CDR3 contains 13 residues. The chain's CDR3 is CAWDLGGPYEQYF. For the CDR3, the DNA is TGTGCCTGGGACTTGGGGGGTCCCTACGAGCAGTACTTC.

The chain recombines TRBV18 with TRBJ1-1, with D possibly being TRBD1 (5 bases). This CDR3 has 14 amino acids. Germline values: CDR1 KGHSH, CDR2 LQKENI. V lost 3 bases to trimming and J lost 6 bases, with 14 bases between them. The CDR3 DNA is TGTGCCAGCTCACCTACCCAGGGTGAGGCTGAAGCTTTCTTT. Protein: CASSPTQGEAEAFF.

This clone was found a few times. The CDR3 nucleotides read TGTGCCAGCAGCTTTTCAAGGGACCTAGCGAACACCGGGGAGCTGTTTTTT. This gives the protein CASSFSRDLANTGELFF. The chain carries TRBV11-2 and TRBJ2-2; the D call may be TRBD1 or TRBD2 (5 bases each). Trimming shortened V by 3 bases and J by 0 bases, and 14 bases separated the two germline ends. Per the germline V gene, CDR1 is SGHAT and CDR2 is FQNNGV. CDR3 length: 17 residues. Full variable domain (missing parts from reference TRBV11-2 and TRBJ2-2): EAGVAQSPRYKIIEKRQSVAFWCNPISGHATLYWYQQILGQGPKLLIQFQNNGVVDDSQLPKDRFSAERLKGVDSTLKIQPAKLEDSAVYLCASSFSRDLANTGELFFGEGSRLTVL.

This clone was picked up a small number of times. The V and J genes are TRBV7-9 and TRBJ2-1, with unresolved D. Germline V gene lookup returns CDR1 SEHNR and CDR2 FQNEAQ (reference sequence). This CDR3 has 14 residues. Between the trimmed V and J ends, which lost 5 bases and 7 bases, there was a span of 15 bases. Here the CDR3 reads CASSPLGPENEQFF. CDR3 nucleotide sequence: TGTGCCAGCAGCCCCCTTGGACCAGAAAATGAGCAGTTCTTC. The full variable domain, its missing parts supplied by reference TRBV7-9 and TRBJ2-1, is DTGVSQNPRHKITKRGQNVTFRCDPISEHNRLYWYRQTLGQGPEFLTYFQNEAQLEKSRLLSDRFSAERPKGSFSTLEIQRTEQGDSAMYLCASSPLGPENEQFFGPGTRLTVL.

This clone occurred a few times. The chain is built from TRBV28 and TRBJ2-1; D is undetermined. V lost 3 bases to trimming and J lost 5 bases, with 8 bases between them. This CDR3 is 13 amino acids long. CDR1 is MDHEN and CDR2 is SYDVKM in the germline V gene. CDR3 nucleotide sequence: TGTGCCAGCAGTTTTTATAGGAACAATGAGCAGTTCTTC. Protein product: CASSFYRNNEQFF.

There are a few counts of this clone. V is TRBV18 and J is TRBJ2-7; 11 nucleotides align to TRBD2. Germline loops: CDR1 KGHSH, CDR2 LQKENI. The CDR3 totals 15 residues. The trim removed 3 bases at V and 5 bases at J, leaving 6 bases unmatched. CDR3 bases: TGTGCCAGCTCACCTGCGCTAGCGGGGGGCGACGAGCAGTACTTC. Protein: CASSPALAGGDEQYF.

The CDR3 DNA reads TGTGCCAGCACACTCTCAAACGGGATCCTCGAAGCTTTCTTT. Its translation: CASTLSNGILEAFF. The chain employs TRBV18 and TRBJ1-1, with D hard to call. The CDR3 is 14 residues long. Trimming took off 8 bases at V and 8 bases at J, with 21 bases between the two ends. The V gene's germline CDR1 is KGHSH and CDR2 LQKENI.

This clone was counted between two and nine times. The gene calls are TRBV7-2 and TRBJ2-2, with D perhaps TRBD1 (7 bases). Per germline, CDR1 SGHTA and CDR2 FQGNSA. V was cut by 5 bases and J by 6 bases, with 13 bases left in between. There are 14 residues in the CDR3. The chain's CDR3 is CASSPQGEAGELFF. Written as DNA, the CDR3 is TGTGCCAGCAGCCCGCAGGGGGAGGCCGGGGAGCTGTTTTTT.

V and J are TRBV7-9 and TRBJ2-1; TRBD2 aligns across 10 bases. V was clipped by 4 bases and J by 7 bases; unmatched bases: 10. The CDR3 is 16 amino acids. Germline V gene sequence: CDR1 SEHNR, CDR2 FQNEAQ (reference sequence). The CDR3 bases are TGTGCCAGCAGCTCCCCTCGGACTAGCGGCACAAATGAGCAGTTCTTC. It translates to CASSSPRTSGTNEQFF.

The rearrangement joins TRBV5-1 to TRBJ2-5; D unresolved. Per germline, CDR1 SGHRS and CDR2 YFSETQ. CDR3 size: 12 residues. Trimming took off 1 base at V and 5 bases at J, with 6 bases between the two ends. The CDR3 nucleotides read TGCGCCAGCAGCTTGCCTAGGGAGACCCAGTACTTC. It translates to CASSLPRETQYF.

In the case of this clone: A read error is possible here, since a much larger clone lies one base away. Different DNA sequences within this sample yield the same CDR3. The chain combines TRBV5-4 with TRBJ2-5, with D hard to call. Looked up from germline, CDR1 is SGHNT and CDR2 is YYREEE (reference sequence). Trimming pared 3 bases from V and 4 bases from J, leaving 4 bases between. The CDR3 has 11 amino acids. The CDR3 sequence: CASSSLETQYF. As DNA, the CDR3 is TGTGCCAGCAGCTCCCTAGAGACCCAGTACTTC.

This clone was observed a few times. The chain couples TRBV28 to TRBJ1-5, with a tentative D call TRBD1 (5 bases). The V end lost 6 bases, the J end lost 10 bases, and 25 bases lay between the germline ends. This CDR3 is built from 16 residues. Germline CDR1 reads MDHEN; CDR2 reads SYDVKM. Here the CDR3 reads CASRPPDGAGGAPQHF. CDR3 nucleotide sequence: TGTGCCAGCAGGCCCCCGGACGGGGCCGGAGGAGCTCCCCAGCATTTT. The full variable domain, rest sourced from reference TRBV28 and TRBJ1-5, is DVKVTQSSRYLVKRTGEKVFLECVQDMDHENMFWYRQDPGLGLRLIYFSYDVKMKEKGDIPEGYSVSREKKERFSLILESASTNQTSMYLCASRPPDGAGGAPQHFGDGTRLSIL.

Only a few counts were recorded for this clone. The chain employs TRBV2 and TRBJ2-4; D is possibly TRBD2 (5 bases). V was cut by 1 base and J by 4 bases, with 14 bases left in between. Germline V gene sequence: CDR1 SNHLY, CDR2 FYNNEI. This CDR3 comprises 16 residues. The CDR3: CASSEDRRRTKNIQYF. In DNA form, the CDR3 reads TGTGCCAGCAGTGAAGATCGGAGGAGGACTAAAAACATTCAGTACTTC.

This clone was picked up a small number of times. This chain links TRBV6-6 with TRBJ2-6; D is unresolved. V was trimmed by 2 bases and J by 3 bases, leaving 5 bases between them. Per germline, CDR1 MNHNY and CDR2 SVGAGI (reference sequence). There are 14 residues in the CDR3. As DNA, the CDR3 is TGTGCCAGCAGTTACGGTTTTGGGGCCAACGTCCTGACTTTC. The encoded protein is CASSYGFGANVLTF.

This rearrangement joins TRBV4-1 to TRBJ1-5, with 7 bases matching TRBD1. This CDR3 is built from 15 residues. V shed 0 bases and J 2 bases; nucleotides not matched to a gene: 1. Germline V gene lookup returns CDR1 MGHRA and CDR2 YSYEKL. In DNA, the CDR3 is TGCGCCAGCAGCCAAGAAGACAGGGGCAATCAGCCCCAGCATTTT. Amino acid sequence: CASSQEDRGNQPQHF.

J is TRBJ2-7 and V is TRBV10-3; 9 nucleotides line up with TRBD1. There are 14 residues in the CDR3. CDR1 and CDR2 (germline): ENHRY, SYGVKD. V shed 3 bases and J 6 bases; nucleotides not matched to a gene: 6. In DNA, the CDR3 is TGTGCCATCAGTGAAAGTCAGGGACAGGGCGAGCAGTACTTC. Residues: CAISESQGQGEQYF.

This sequence joins TRBV2 and TRBJ2-1, with D possibly TRBD1 on 6 matching bases. The CDR3 totals 12 residues. Trimming shortened V by 3 bases and J by 7 bases, and 7 bases separated the two germline ends. Germline V gene data show CDR1 as SNHLY and CDR2 as FYNNEI. The CDR3, as DNA: TGTGCCAGCAGTGAGGACAGAAATGAGCAGTTCTTC. Its translation: CASSEDRNEQFF.

The chain carries TRBV5-1 and TRBJ2-1, with 9 bases fitting TRBD2. Germline CDR1 is SGHRS and CDR2 is YFSETQ. The CDR3 runs 15 residues. V was clipped by 4 bases and J by 5 bases; unmatched bases: 7. This CDR3 is CASSQTSGVNNEQFF. For the CDR3, the DNA is TGCGCCAGCAGCCAGACTAGCGGAGTAAACAATGAGCAGTTCTTC.

This clone was picked up a small number of times. The gene calls are TRBV4-3 and TRBJ2-7; D unresolved. Germline CDR1 is LGHNA and CDR2 is YSLEER. Trimming left V 4 bases short and J 4 bases short, with 14 bases between. The CDR3 runs 14 residues. The CDR3, as DNA: TGCGCCAGCAGCCCGGACGCGCTGGGTTACGAGCAGTACTTC. This encodes CASSPDALGYEQYF.

The chain employs TRBV5-1 and TRBJ1-4, with 10 positions matching TRBD1. J lost 8 bases, V lost 7 bases, and 8 bases had no gene match. The germline CDR1 and CDR2 sequences are SGHRS and YFSETQ. This CDR3 has 14 amino acids. CDR3 sequence reads: CASQTGTGEEKLFF. In nucleotides, the CDR3 is TGCGCCAGCCAGACCGGGACAGGGGAAGAAAAACTGTTTTTT.

This sequence joins TRBV15 and TRBJ1-2, with D uncertain. The CDR3 is 17 residues long. CDR1 and CDR2 (germline): LNHNV, YYDKDF (reference sequence). With 3 bases removed from V and 2 bases from J, the gap between germline ends came to 19 bases. The CDR3 sequence: CATSSQFSIKRNYGYTF. As DNA, the CDR3 is TGTGCCACCAGCAGCCAGTTCTCCATCAAGAGGAACTATGGCTACACCTTC.

The chain has TRBV7-2 and TRBJ2-4; either TRBD1 or TRBD2 may supply D (5 bases each). The CDR3 has 16 amino acids. The V end was cut by 5 bases, the J end by 1 base, with 15 bases between. Germline assignment: CDR1 SGHTA and CDR2 FQGNSA. Here the CDR3 DNA reads TGTGCCAGCAGCGCCGGGGACCCAAAGGCCAAAAACATTCAGTACTTC. It codes for CASSAGDPKAKNIQYF.

The table lists this clone with a few counts. The chain recombines TRBV29-1 with TRBJ2-7, with 9 positions matching TRBD1. CDR3 length: 15 residues. V was clipped by 0 bases and J by 6 bases; unmatched bases: 9. Germline CDR1 SQVTM, CDR2 ANQGSEA. This chain's CDR3 is CSVEDWTGEQGEQYF. The CDR3 nucleotides read TGCAGCGTTGAAGATTGGACAGGGGAACAGGGCGAGCAGTACTTC.

V and J are TRBV2 and TRBJ2-2; 9 bases fit TRBD2. Germline V gives CDR1 SNHLY, CDR2 FYNNEI. V gave up 6 bases and J gave up 8 bases; unmatched junction bases: 7. The CDR3 spans 14 residues. CDR3 region: CASRRLAESGELFF. The CDR3, as DNA: TGTGCCAGCAGACGACTAGCGGAGTCAGGGGAGCTGTTTTTT. The complete variable domain, with remaining parts taken from reference TRBV2 and TRBJ2-2, reads EPEVTQTPSHQVTQMGQEVILRCVPISNHLYFYWYRQILGQKVEFLVSFYNNEISEKSEIFDDQFSVERPDGSNFTLKIRSTKLEDSAMYFCASRRLAESGELFFGEGSRLTVL.

This clone was counted between two and nine times. J is TRBJ1-4 and V is TRBV30; 11 nucleotides align to TRBD1. CDR3 length equals 15 residues. Germline-derived CDR1 and CDR2 are GTSNPN and SVGIG (reference sequence). Germline trimming cut 3 bases from V and 7 bases from J; bases unmatched to any gene: 7. The DNA of the CDR3 is TGTGCCTGGAGCCCCGGACAGGGGGCTGGTGAAAAACTGTTTTTT. Translation: CAWSPGQGAGEKLFF.

The chain carries TRBV30 and TRBJ2-1; a weak D match, TRBD1 (5 bases). Germline V lookup: CDR1 GTSNPN, CDR2 SVGIG (reference sequence). CDR3 size: 12 residues. The ends were cut back, 2 bases at V and 12 bases at J, with 14 bases in the middle. This CDR3 is CAWSTSGIGQFF. For the CDR3, the DNA is TGTGCCTGGAGTACGTCAGGGATTGGGCAGTTCTTC.

This clone was counted a few times. The genes are TRBV5-4 and TRBJ2-3, with 12 bases matching TRBD2. V was pared by 5 bases and J by 4 bases, with 5 bases of the junction left unmatched. The CDR3 has 15 amino acids. CDR1 and CDR2 (germline): SGHNT, YYREEE (reference sequence). The CDR3 DNA reads as TGTGCCAGCAGTCTGACTAGCGGGGGATCAGATACGCAGTATTTT. It yields the protein CASSLTSGGSDTQYF.

This clone was recorded a few times. Lacking the conserved final phenylalanine or tryptophan, this CDR3 likely reflects a read error. CDR3 region: CASSLSNPNRGRTEAFL. CDR3 nucleotides: TGTGCCAGTAGTCTATCTAACCCTAACAGGGGAAGGACTGAAGCTTTCCTT. The chain recombines TRBV19 with TRBJ1-1; 7 nucleotides align to TRBD1. V trimming: 5 bases; J trimming: 5 bases; junction bases outside the gene matches: 17. Germline V lookup: CDR1 LNHDA, CDR2 SQIVND (reference sequence). The CDR3 consists of 17 residues.